Reported below is one TCR beta chain. Its antigen is unidentified. The CDR3 totals 15 residues. From germline, CDR1 is SGHDN and CDR2 FVKESK. V lost 9 bases and J lost 5, with 22 bases in between. The sample is drawn from a study of CD8+ T cells in alopecia areata. As to treatment: oral pan-JAK inhibitor, 5-10 mg twice daily. cDNA reverse transcribed from extracted RNA served as the sequencing template. Using immunoSEQ multiplex PCR, the repertoire was profiled, and TCRdb retains in-frame clones only, with some absent. The data hold about 100,000 clones, with 84% observed a single time. Findings of the study overall: Numerous expanded lesional clones remained in scalp and blood during tofacitinib. Against the mouse data, patients shared TCRs less clearly, possibly for HLA reasons. Significant decreases in scalp clonality and expanded CD8+ clones followed tofacitinib treatment. Just one nonresponder means the tie between baseline CD8+ expansion and response stays uncertain.

The sequenced sample was CD8+ T cells sorted from blood, obtained at week 24, from a patient treated with tofacitinib. The source is a human donor with alopecia areata. This sequence joins TRBV14 and TRBJ1-1, with D possibly matching TRBD1 (5 bases). In DNA form, the CDR3 reads TGTGCCAGTGTCTCTCGGGACCGGGTGGGGACTGAAGCTTTCTTT. This encodes CASVSRDRVGTEAFF.